This T cell receptor beta chain was captured by sequencing in a study of shared clonotypes between healthy human individuals. After removal of 7 bases from V and 4 bases from J, the junction contained 7 bases not matched to a gene. There are 13 residues in the CDR3. The germline V gene encodes CDR1 GTSNPN and CDR2 SVGIG (reference sequence). Method: immunoSEQ multiplex PCR; TCRdb's copy keeps in-frame clones and lacks some. The profile covers roughly 2 million clones, with approximately 95% appearing a single time and about 0.13% taken by the ten largest. Sequenced input: naive CD4+ T cells sorted from blood. The subset denotes: CD45RA+ positively selected. The sequence was obtained from a man between 18 and 35 years old in good health. This chain joins TRBV30 and TRBJ2-1; TRBD1 matches 7 bases. DNA for the CDR3: TGTGCCTCCCGACAGGGCAATTACAATGAGCAGTTCTTC. Its protein product is CASRQGNYNEQFF.